The 14 T cell receptor beta chains presented below share a single source sample, sequenced in a study of CD8 T cells in Susac syndrome. It was with random hexamers that 0.5 to 1 ug RNA was reverse transcribed. TCRdb independently ran MiXCR on the immunoSEQ multiplex PCR reads; one entry per CDR3 protein. The table lists more than 95,000 distinct CDR3 sequences, 90% to 95% of them singletons. Sequencing was carried out using CD8+ T cells from PBMCs. These receptors were taken from a human donor with Susac syndrome.

The chain couples TRBV28 to TRBJ1-1, with 7 bases lining up with TRBD1. V lost 2 bases and J lost 5; bases outside the gene matches: 8. Germline CDR1 and CDR2: MDHEN and SYDVKM. The CDR3 has 15 amino acids. This CDR3 reads CASSLETGMVTEAFF. The CDR3 nucleotides read TGTGCCAGCAGTTTAGAGACAGGGATGGTTACTGAAGCTTTCTTT.

The V gene is TRBV4-3, the J gene TRBJ1-1; D remains ambiguous. CDR3 length: 14 amino acids. Germline CDR1 and CDR2: LGHNA and YSLEER. V dropped 4 bases and J dropped 7 bases, with 16 bases sitting between them. This chain's CDR3 is CASSLTRLAFEAFF. For the CDR3, the DNA is TGCGCCAGCAGCCTCACACGTTTAGCCTTTGAAGCTTTCTTT.

V and J are TRBV6-5 and TRBJ2-2; D is possibly TRBD2 (5 bases). V was cut by 6 bases and J by 6 bases, with 11 bases left in between. Germline CDR1 MNHEY, CDR2 SVGAGI. CDR3 size: 13 residues. The CDR3 nucleotides read TGTGCCAGCAGCCCCACTAGGGCCGGGGAGCTGTTTTTT. Its translation is CASSPTRAGELFF.

The chain recombines TRBV7-8 with TRBJ2-1; D not resolved. Germline V gene lookup returns CDR1 SGHVS and CDR2 FQNEAQ. The CDR3 totals 16 residues. Trimming stripped 0 bases from V and 9 bases from J, with 18 bases between. CDR3 protein: CASSLAGGSPRGEQFF. Written as DNA, the CDR3 is TGTGCCAGCAGCTTAGCAGGTGGATCCCCGCGAGGTGAGCAGTTCTTC.

The V call is TRBV6-5, the J call TRBJ2-2; weak D call: TRBD2 (5 bases). CDR3 length: 13 amino acids. Germline V lookup: CDR1 MNHEY, CDR2 SVGAGI. V was trimmed by 2 bases and J by 4 bases, leaving 5 bases between them. CDR3 nucleotides: TGTGCCAGCAGTTACGAGGGCACCGGGGAGCTGTTTTTT. It is translated as CASSYEGTGELFF.

The V call is TRBV9, the J call TRBJ1-1, with TRBD1 matching over 7 bases. Per the germline V gene, CDR1 is SGDLS and CDR2 is YYNGEE. CDR3 length equals 15 residues. The trim removed 0 bases at V and 0 bases at J, leaving 2 bases unmatched. This chain's CDR3 is CASSVAGQLNTEAFF. The DNA for the CDR3 is TGTGCCAGCAGCGTAGCGGGACAGTTGAACACTGAAGCTTTCTTT. Using reference TRBV9 and TRBJ1-1 for the parts outside the CDR3, the full variable domain is DSGVTQTPKHLITATGQRVTLRCSPRSGDLSVYWYQQSLDQGLQFLIQYYNGEERAKGNILERFSAQQFPDLHSELNLSSLELGDSALYFCASSVAGQLNTEAFFGQGTRLTVV.

The gene calls are TRBV12-5 and TRBJ1-5, with D perhaps matching TRBD1 (5 bases). The V gene's germline CDR1 is LGHNT and CDR2 FRNRAP. V lost 2 bases to trimming and J lost 7 bases, with 21 bases between them. CDR3 size: 17 residues. DNA of the CDR3: TGTGCTAGTGGTTTGACCCCATCCCAAATGGGGGACCAGCCCCAGCATTTT. Its protein is CASGLTPSQMGDQPQHF.

V usage is TRBV12-3 or TRBV12-4 and J usage is TRBJ2-5, with D perhaps matching TRBD1 (6 bases). V was shortened by 6 bases and J by 2 bases, with 13 bases between the two germline ends. The CDR3 is made up of 14 amino acids. The CDR3 is CASRTWDKQETQYF. The CDR3 bases are TGTGCCAGCAGGACTTGGGACAAGCAAGAGACCCAGTACTTC.

This sequence joins TRBV14 and TRBJ1-1; D perhaps matches TRBD1 (5 bases). Trimming cost V 4 bases and J 7 bases, with 10 bases left between them. CDR1 and CDR2 (germline): SGHDN, FVKESK. This CDR3 contains 12 residues. CDR3 residues: CASSPGTREAFF. The CDR3 DNA follows: TGTGCCAGCAGCCCCGGGACGCGTGAAGCTTTCTTT.

This chain links TRBV9 with TRBJ2-1, with TRBD1 identical over 8 bases. CDR1 SGDLS and CDR2 YYNGEE come from the germline V gene. With V trimmed by 4 bases and J by 0 bases, 3 bases remained unmatched. The CDR3 extends over 15 amino acids. The DNA for the CDR3 is TGTGCCAGCAGCACAGGGGGAAGCTCCTACAATGAGCAGTTCTTC. This sequence encodes CASSTGGSSYNEQFF.

The CDR3, as DNA: TGTGCCTGGAGTGTACTAGACACTGAAGCTTTCTTT. As protein: CAWSVLDTEAFF. V gene TRBV30 combines with J gene TRBJ1-1, with D unclear. Germline values: CDR1 GTSNPN, CDR2 SVGIG (reference sequence). The CDR3 runs to 12 residues. Trimming took 0 bases from V and 3 from J, leaving 5 bases between them.

The chain employs TRBV18 and TRBJ2-7, with D possibly TRBD1 on 6 matching bases. The length of the CDR3 is 16 residues. V was clipped by 3 bases and J by 0 bases, with 15 bases between them. From germline, CDR1 is KGHSH and CDR2 LQKENI. In nucleotides, the CDR3 is TGTGCCAGCTCACCCTACATCCAGGGGTACTCCTACGAGCAGTACTTC. It codes for CASSPYIQGYSYEQYF.

The CDR3, as DNA: TGCAGTGCTAGAGGACCCGGGACTGGATCCTACGAGCAGTACTTC. This translates into CSARGPGTGSYEQYF. The chain links TRBV20-1 to TRBJ2-7, with TRBD2 as a possible D gene (6 bases). V was clipped by 1 base and J by 1 base, with 14 bases between them. The germline gives CDR1 DFQATT, CDR2 SNEGSKA (reference sequence). The CDR3 has 15 amino acids.

This chain links TRBV24-1 with TRBJ2-1; tentatively, D is TRBD1 (5 bases). V shed 3 bases and J shed 3 bases, with 14 bases lying between them. Germline CDR1 is KGHDR and CDR2 is SFDVKD. This CDR3 contains 16 residues. The CDR3 DNA sequence: TGTGCCACCAGTGATGGAGAACCAGGGCACTACAATGAGCAGTTCTTC. Translation gives CATSDGEPGHYNEQFF.